This T cell receptor beta chain was observed in a study of T cell repertoires in cytomegalovirus infection. Study context: Recently identified HLA-C-restricted CMV epitopes and well-studied HLA-B-restricted CMV epitopes were used by the study. A matching HLA type, together with CMV infection, was signaled by public TCR beta signatures. Study findings and constraints: Within the response measured ex vivo, HLA-C-restricted CMV-specific TCR beta clonotypes were dominant.

TCRdb reanalysed the reads using MiXCR and keeps one entry per CDR3 protein. This sample has about 110,000 distinct CDR3 sequences, with roughly 39% found just once. In this sample, this clonotype turned up a few times. Its antigen remains unidentified. Trimming cost V 6 bases and J 0 bases, with 11 bases left between them. Per germline, CDR1 SNHLY and CDR2 FYNNEI. This CDR3 contains 14 residues. The V gene is TRBV2, the J gene TRBJ2-5, with D maybe TRBD2 (6 bases). The sequences come from CD8+ T cells from cultured PBMCs, collected from culture after CMV antigen stimulation. This clonotype was sampled from a human donor in good health (CMV status not recorded). Some clones in this sample may be carry-over from other donors' samples. CDR3 in amino acids: CASSQTRNQETQYF. CDR3 nucleotides: TGTGCCAGCAGCCAGACTAGAAACCAAGAGACCCAGTACTTC.